Sequencing of this TCR beta chain was carried out in a study of blood T cell repertoires in COVID-19. Background on the study: The samples span acute and convalescent COVID-19 from the United States, Italy and Spain. T cells, B-cell-depleted T cells, or PBMCs supplied cDNA or gDNA.

This clone occurred once. In the authors' workflow: How many nucleated cells were present was estimated from reference gene primer amplification. Only in-frame clones appear in the TCRdb table, and some are missing; sequencing was by immunoSEQ multiplex PCR. That table gives V, J and clone size, and the DNA gave D and trimming. This table has about 300,000 clones, 80% to 95% appearing once. Patients from Seattle were sampled longitudinally, starting during active infection. This CDR3 region has 19 residues. V shed 7 bases, J shed 0 bases, and the junction held 12 bases outside the gene matches. Germline CDR1 and CDR2: SGHAT and FQNNGV.

Sequenced input: peripheral blood. This receptor was identified in a woman in her twenties or thirties with COVID-19, enrolled during active disease. The chain carries TRBV11-2 and TRBJ2-2, with 12 bases aligning to TRBD2. The CDR3 region is CASTSSPLAGGPNTGELFF. The DNA of the CDR3 is TGTGCCAGCACCTCATCCCCGCTAGCGGGAGGGCCGAACACCGGGGAGCTGTTTTTT.